This T cell receptor beta chain was captured in a study of patients and donors after allogeneic stem cell transplantation. TCRdb recomputed calls from the RT-PCR reads with MiXCR, one row per CDR3 protein. The repertoire consists of tens of thousands of distinct CDR3 sequences, with about 30% occurring once and the leading ten covering less than 30%. The trim removed 3 bases at V and 5 bases at J, leaving 6 bases unmatched. From germline, CDR1 is DFQATT and CDR2 SNEGSKA (reference sequence). CDR3 length equals 14 residues. The rearrangement uses TRBV20-1 and TRBJ2-1; 8 nucleotides align to TRBD2. This TCR derives from a human donor who was either an allogeneic HSCT recipient or a stem cell or donor lymphocyte infusion donor (not recorded which). It is not recorded whose cells these are; they may come from a transplant donor. Sequenced material: blood, either unsorted or a sorted T cell fraction (not recorded which). DNA of the CDR3: TGCAGTGCTAGGTTCCAAGCGGGGGACAATGAGCAGTTCTTC. Amino acids: CSARFQAGDNEQFF.